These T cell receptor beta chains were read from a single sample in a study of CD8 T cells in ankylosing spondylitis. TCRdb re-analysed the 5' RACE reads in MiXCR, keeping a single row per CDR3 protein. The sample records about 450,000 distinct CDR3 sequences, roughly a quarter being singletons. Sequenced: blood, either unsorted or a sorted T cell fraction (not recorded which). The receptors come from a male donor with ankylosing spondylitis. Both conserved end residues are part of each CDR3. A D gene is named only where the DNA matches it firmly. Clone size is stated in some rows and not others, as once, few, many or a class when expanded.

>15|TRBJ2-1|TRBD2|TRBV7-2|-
CASSLGTSGSSVQFF
TGTGCCAGCAGCTTAGGGACTAGCGGGAGTAGCGTGCAGTTCTTC
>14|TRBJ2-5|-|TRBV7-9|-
CASSLVAGKETQYF
TGTGCCAGCAGCTTAGTGGCGGGAAAAGAGACCCAGTACTTC
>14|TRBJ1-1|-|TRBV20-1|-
CSGYPGLLNTEAFF
TGCAGTGGTTACCCGGGACTTTTGAACACTGAAGCTTTCTTT
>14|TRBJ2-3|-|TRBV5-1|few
CASSTDRNLDTQYF
TGCGCCAGCAGCACCGACAGGAACCTAGATACGCAGTATTTT
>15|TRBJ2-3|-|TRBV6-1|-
CASSESPARTDTQYF
TGTGCCAGCAGTGAATCGCCGGCCAGGACAGATACGCAGTATTTT
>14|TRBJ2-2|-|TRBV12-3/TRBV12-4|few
CASSFYRGGGELFF
TGTGCCAGCAGTTTTTACAGGGGAGGCGGGGAGCTGTTTTTT
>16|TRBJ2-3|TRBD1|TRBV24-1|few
CATSDPGTGLRDTQYF
TGTGCCACCAGTGACCCCGGGACAGGGCTCAGGGATACGCAGTATTTT
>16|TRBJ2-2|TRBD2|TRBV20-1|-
CSAIGTSSDMHGELFF
TGCAGTGCCATCGGGACTAGCTCAGATATGCACGGGGAGCTGTTTTTT
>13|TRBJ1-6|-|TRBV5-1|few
CASSTTGTGNPNF
TGCGCCAGCAGCACTACCGGGACGGGGAACCCGAACTTT
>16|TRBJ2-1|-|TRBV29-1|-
CSVGEVTGTTYNEQFF
TGCAGCGTTGGGGAGGTGACAGGGACAACCTACAATGAGCAGTTCTTC
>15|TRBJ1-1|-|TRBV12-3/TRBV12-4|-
CASSPRVQRVTEAFF
TGTGCCAGCAGTCCCCGTGTTCAAAGGGTCACTGAAGCTTTCTTT
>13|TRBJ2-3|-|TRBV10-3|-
CAIRDPATDTQYF
TGTGCCATCAGGGATCCCGCTACAGATACGCAGTATTTT
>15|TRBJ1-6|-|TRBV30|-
CAWSWGRNNNSPLHF
TGTGCCTGGAGTTGGGGAAGGAATAATAATTCACCCCTCCACTTT
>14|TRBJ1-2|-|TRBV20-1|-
CSATPPGTSLGYTF
TGCAGTGCCACTCCACCCGGGACATCTCTTGGCTACACCTTC
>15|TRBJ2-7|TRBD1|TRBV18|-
CASSDKGQGDYEQYF
TGTGCCAGCTCTGACAAGGGACAGGGCGACTACGAGCAGTACTTC
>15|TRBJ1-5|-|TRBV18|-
CASSPPGDSGQPQHF
TGTGCCAGCTCACCACCCGGGGATAGCGGTCAGCCCCAGCATTTT
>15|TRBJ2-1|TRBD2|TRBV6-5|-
CASSTGTSGDNEQFF
TGTGCCAGCAGTACTGGGACTAGCGGGGATAATGAGCAGTTCTTC
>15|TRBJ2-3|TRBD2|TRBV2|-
CASHQSGISTDTQYF
TGTGCCAGCCACCAGAGCGGGATTAGCACAGATACGCAGTATTTT
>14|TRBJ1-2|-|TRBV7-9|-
CASSLGPGVYGYTF
TGTGCCAGCAGCTTAGGTCCGGGAGTCTATGGCTACACCTTC
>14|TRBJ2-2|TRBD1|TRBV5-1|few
CASSGTGSPGELFF
TGCGCCAGCAGCGGGACAGGGTCTCCCGGGGAGCTGTTTTTT
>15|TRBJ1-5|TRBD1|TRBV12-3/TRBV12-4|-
CASSLTGVRNQPQHF
TGTGCCAGCAGCTTAACAGGGGTACGCAATCAGCCCCAGCATTTT
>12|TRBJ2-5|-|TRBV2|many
CASSVGRETQYF
TGTGCCAGCAGTGTGGGGCGGGAGACCCAGTACTTC
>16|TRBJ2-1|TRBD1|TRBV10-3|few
CAISDRDRGTYNEQFF
TGTGCCATCAGTGACCGGGACAGGGGTACCTACAATGAGCAGTTCTTC
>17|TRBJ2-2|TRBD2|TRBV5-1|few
CASSPGLALGGTGELFF
TGCGCCAGCAGCCCGGGACTAGCATTGGGGGGCACCGGGGAGCTGTTTTTT
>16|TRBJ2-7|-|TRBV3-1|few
CASSHAPGTGAYEQYF
TGTGCCAGCAGCCACGCCCCTGGGACTGGGGCCTACGAGCAGTACTTC
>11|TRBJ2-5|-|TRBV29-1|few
CSVAATETQYF
TGCAGCGTTGCAGCGACCGAGACCCAGTACTTC
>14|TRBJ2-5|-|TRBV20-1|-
CSASHLDHQETQYF
TGCAGTGCTAGCCATCTGGACCACCAAGAGACCCAGTACTTC
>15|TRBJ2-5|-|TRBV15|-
CATSGRLGPRGTQYF
TGTGCCACCAGCGGAAGACTAGGCCCTCGGGGGACCCAGTACTTC
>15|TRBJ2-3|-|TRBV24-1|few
CATSDPRTAGDTQYF
TGTGCCACCAGTGATCCTAGGACGGCGGGGGATACGCAGTATTTT
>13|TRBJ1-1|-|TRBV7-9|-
CASTLSGDTEAFF
TGTGCCAGCACCCTCTCGGGGGACACTGAAGCTTTCTTT
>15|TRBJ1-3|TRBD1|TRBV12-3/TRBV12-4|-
CASSLTGGPGNTIYF
TGTGCCAGCAGTCTGACAGGGGGCCCTGGAAACACCATATATTTT
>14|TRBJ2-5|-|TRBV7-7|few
CASSWQGLQETQYF
TGTGCCAGCAGCTGGCAGGGCCTACAAGAGACCCAGTACTTC
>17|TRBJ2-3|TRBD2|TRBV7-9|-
CASSPSGLAGVRDTQYF
TGTGCCAGCAGCCCCAGCGGACTAGCGGGAGTTAGAGATACGCAGTATTTT
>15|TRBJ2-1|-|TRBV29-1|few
CSVELRRSSYNEQFF
TGCAGCGTTGAGTTACGGCGGAGCTCCTACAATGAGCAGTTCTTC
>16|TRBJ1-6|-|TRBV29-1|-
CSVEGPQGSYNSPLHF
TGCAGCGTTGAGGGCCCCCAGGGTTCCTATAATTCACCCCTCCACTTT
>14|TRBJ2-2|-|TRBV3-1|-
CASSQKGGTGELFF
TGTGCCAGCAGCCAAAAAGGGGGGACCGGGGAGCTGTTTTTT
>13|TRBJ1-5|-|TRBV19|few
CASSVYSDQPQHF
TGTGCCAGTAGTGTATACAGCGATCAGCCCCAGCATTTT
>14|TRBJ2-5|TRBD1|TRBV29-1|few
CSVALGQIGETQYF
TGCAGCGTTGCCCTGGGACAGATCGGGGAGACCCAGTACTTC
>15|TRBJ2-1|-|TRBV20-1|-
CSARPLKRAYNEQFF
TGCAGTGCTAGGCCCCTAAAGAGGGCTTACAATGAGCAGTTCTTC
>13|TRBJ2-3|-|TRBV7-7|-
CASSLAPLDTQYF
TGTGCCAGCAGCTTAGCCCCTCTAGATACGCAGTATTTT
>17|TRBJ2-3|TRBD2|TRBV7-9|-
CASSSISGRVRTDTQYF
TGTGCCAGCAGCTCGATTAGCGGGAGGGTACGCACAGATACGCAGTATTTT
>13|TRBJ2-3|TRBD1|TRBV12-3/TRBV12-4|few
CASIYRGTDTQYF
TGTGCCAGCATTTACAGGGGAACGGATACGCAGTATTTT
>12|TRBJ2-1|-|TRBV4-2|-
CASSQPGREQFF
TGTGCCAGCAGCCAGCCGGGACGCGAGCAGTTCTTC
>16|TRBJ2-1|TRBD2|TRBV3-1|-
CASSLPLAGDYNEQFF
TGTGCCAGCAGCCTACCCCTAGCGGGAGACTACAATGAGCAGTTCTTC
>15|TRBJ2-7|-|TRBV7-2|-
CASSFVRQASYEQYF
TGTGCCAGCAGCTTCGTCAGGCAGGCCTCCTACGAGCAGTACTTC
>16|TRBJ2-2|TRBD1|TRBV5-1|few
CASSLAPGQGAGELFF
TGCGCCAGCAGCTTAGCCCCGGGACAGGGGGCCGGGGAGCTGTTTTTT
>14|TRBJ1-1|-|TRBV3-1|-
CASSPGQRGTEAFF
TGTGCCAGCAGCCCCGGACAGCGGGGAACTGAAGCTTTCTTT
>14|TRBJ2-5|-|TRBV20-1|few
CSARDLISGETQYF
TGCAGTGCTAGAGATTTGATTTCTGGAGAGACCCAGTACTTC
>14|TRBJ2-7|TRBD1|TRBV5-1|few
CASSFDRGADEQYF
TGCGCCAGCAGCTTCGACAGGGGAGCGGACGAGCAGTACTTC
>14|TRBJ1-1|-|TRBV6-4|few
CASSDSGRSLAAFF
TGTGCCAGCAGTGATTCGGGCAGGAGCTTGGCAGCTTTCTTT
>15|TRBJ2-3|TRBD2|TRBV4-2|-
CASSQLAGSTDTQYF
TGTGCCAGCAGTCAACTAGCGGGGAGCACAGATACGCAGTATTTT
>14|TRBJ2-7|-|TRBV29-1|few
CSVGLGGISYEQYF
TGCAGCGTTGGATTGGGGGGAATCTCCTACGAGCAGTACTTC
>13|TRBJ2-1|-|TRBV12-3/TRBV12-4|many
CASSRGAYNEQFF
TGTGCCAGCAGTCGTGGAGCTTACAATGAGCAGTTCTTC
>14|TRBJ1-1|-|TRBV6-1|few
CASSPGTAVPEAFF
TGTGCCAGCAGTCCAGGGACCGCAGTTCCTGAAGCTTTCTTT
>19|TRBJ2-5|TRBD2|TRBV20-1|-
CSARPPGLAPFWYQETQYF
TGCAGTGCTAGACCCCCGGGACTAGCGCCTTTTTGGTACCAAGAGACCCAGTACTTC
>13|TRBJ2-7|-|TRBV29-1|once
CSASGRLSYEQYF
TGCAGCGCCTCGGGGCGTCTCTCCTACGAGCAGTACTTC